Listed below are T cell receptor beta chains from one sample, sequenced in a study of blood T cell repertoires in COVID-19. Some clones are missing from TCRdb's copy, which holds only in-frame ones; the method was immunoSEQ multiplex PCR. The table has 90,000 to 150,000 clones, 60% to 80% seen once. Material: peripheral blood. The receptors were sampled from a human donor in a cohort sampled during active COVID-19. CDR3s include the opening cysteine and the closing phenylalanine or tryptophan. Fields, in order: clone size, J gene, V gene, D gene, CDR3 DNA, CDR3 protein. D genes are given only for firm matches. Clone size is shown for a subset of rows, as once, few, many or a class of expanded clone.

-	TRBJ2-5	TRBV27	TRBD1	TGTGCCAGCAGCCAACGAGGGACAGACCAAGAGACCCAGTACTTC	CASSQRGTDQETQYF
-	TRBJ2-7	TRBV19	-	TGTGCCAGTAGTATAGAAACTGGCGACCGGAGGTACTTC	CASSIETGDRRYF
-	TRBJ1-1	TRBV11-2	-	TGTGCCAGCAGCTTGTTTCTATCGTCCGCTGAAGCTTTCTTT	CASSLFLSSAEAFF
-	TRBJ1-2	TRBV19	-	TGTGCCAGTAAGTTGGGGACTCTCTCTGGCTACACCTTC	CASKLGTLSGYTF
-	TRBJ2-7	TRBV19	TRBD2	TGTGCCAGTAGTCTCGGACTAGCGGGTAGCTACGAGCAGTACTTC	CASSLGLAGSYEQYF
many	TRBJ2-7	TRBV2	TRBD1	TGTGCCAGCAGTTTACCTATGACAGGGGGCCCTCACCATTCCTACGAGCAGTACTTC	CASSLPMTGGPHHSYEQYF
-	TRBJ1-1	TRBV9	-	TGTGCCAGCAGCGTAGGGGCAGGGGCCGGAGGTGAAGCTTTCTTT	CASSVGAGAGGEAFF
-	TRBJ1-2	TRBV2	TRBD1	TGTGCCAGCAGTCCGGGACAGGCGCCTCCTGGCTACACCTTC	CASSPGQAPPGYTF
-	TRBJ1-5	TRBV19	-	TGTGCCAGTAGTATGGACTATAAGCCCCAGCATTTT	CASSMDYKPQHF
-	TRBJ2-5	TRBV5-1	-	TGCGCCAGCAGCCCCACTTTTGAGGGAACCCAGTACTTC	CASSPTFEGTQYF
-	TRBJ2-3	TRBV6-5	TRBD2	TGTGCCACCGAACGCGGGAGTGGCACAGATACGCAGTATTTT	CATERGSGTDTQYF
-	TRBJ1-2	TRBV4-1	-	TGCGCCAGCAGCCGAGACGAACAGGGTTATTCTGATGGCTACACCTTC	CASSRDEQGYSDGYTF
-	TRBJ2-7	TRBV28	TRBD2	TGTGCCAGCAGTCCCCCAGCGGGAGGCTCCTACGAGCAGTACTTC	CASSPPAGGSYEQYF
-	TRBJ1-6	TRBV19	TRBD1	TGTGCCAGTAGACAGGGGAGCTCGGGGTACTCACCCCTCCACTTT	CASRQGSSGYSPLHF
-	TRBJ2-7	TRBV2	-	TGTGCCAGCAGTGGGTCCGGGACACTTTACGAGCAGTACTTC	CASSGSGTLYEQYF
-	TRBJ2-1	TRBV20-1	-	TGCAGTGCTAGATCTAGGCATGAGCAGTTCTTC	CSARSRHEQFF
-	TRBJ2-5	TRBV6-2/TRBV6-3	-	TGTGCCAGCAGTAGAGTGCAAGAGACCCAGTACTTC	CASSRVQETQYF
once	TRBJ1-1	TRBV5-6	TRBD1	TGTGCCAGCAGCTCAGGGACAGGGGAGAACACTGAAGCTTTCTTT	CASSSGTGENTEAFF
-	TRBJ2-1	TRBV7-8	-	TGTGCCAGCAGCTTATCCTTTCTCAGCAATGAGCAGTTCTTC	CASSLSFLSNEQFF
-	TRBJ1-1	TRBV6-5	TRBD1	TGTGCCAGCAGACAAAACCTAGGACAGGTCACTGAAGCTTTCTTT	CASRQNLGQVTEAFF
few	TRBJ1-1	TRBV2	TRBD1	TGTGCCAGCATAAGCAGGGGGGACACTGAAGCTTTCTTT	CASISRGDTEAFF
-	TRBJ2-3	TRBV6-2/TRBV6-3	-	TGTGCCAGCAGTTATGGGGGACACACAGATACGCAGTATTTT	CASSYGGHTDTQYF
-	TRBJ1-2	TRBV2	TRBD1	TGTGCCAGTAGACAGGGGAAGGTTTCCCCTAACTATGGCTACACCTTC	CASRQGKVSPNYGYTF
-	TRBJ2-7	TRBV7-6	-	TGTGCCAGCAGCCCCGAGGTCGGGTGGCTGGAGCAGTACTTC	CASSPEVGWLEQYF
-	TRBJ1-4	TRBV28	-	TGTGCCAGCAGTTTACTGAGGGAGTTCGGTGAAAAACTGTTTTTT	CASSLLREFGEKLFF
once	TRBJ1-1	TRBV7-8	-	TGTGCCAGCAGCGCGGGTGGACTATACACTGAAGCTTTCTTT	CASSAGGLYTEAFF
-	TRBJ2-7	TRBV6-5	-	TGTGCCAGCAGTTACCGCAGGGGCTACGAGCAGTACTTC	CASSYRRGYEQYF
-	TRBJ2-7	TRBV25-1	TRBD2	TGTGCCACCTGGGGGGCTAGCGGGGGGCCCTACGAGCAGTACTTC	CATWGASGGPYEQYF
-	TRBJ2-5	TRBV2	TRBD2	TGTGCCAGCAGAGGAGGCCTAGCGGGAGGGCTTCTGGAGACCCAGTACTTC	CASRGGLAGGLLETQYF
-	TRBJ1-6	TRBV5-1	TRBD1	TGCGCCAGCAGCTTGGGGACAGGGAGTAATTCACCCCTCCACTTT	CASSLGTGSNSPLHF
-	TRBJ2-1	TRBV27	TRBD2	TGTGCCAGCAGTCTCCTGACTAGCGGGGTTTACAATGAGCAGTTCTTC	CASSLLTSGVYNEQFF
-	TRBJ2-7	TRBV11-2	TRBD1	TGTGCCAGCAGCTGGACCGGGACAGGGTCGTACGAGCAGTACTTC	CASSWTGTGSYEQYF
-	TRBJ1-1	TRBV2	TRBD1	TGTGCCGATGCAGGGGGACATACGGCTTTCTTT	CADAGGHTAFF
few	TRBJ2-7	TRBV5-1	-	TGCGCCAGCAGCTTGGGGGCTAGCGAGAACTACGAGCAGTACTTC	CASSLGASENYEQYF
once	TRBJ2-5	TRBV7-9	-	TGTGCCAGCAGCTTAAACCCCCAGGACTATGTCCCACAAGAGACCCAGTACTTC	CASSLNPQDYVPQETQYF
-	TRBJ2-7	TRBV4-2	TRBD2	TGTGCCAGCAGCCAAGAATGGGCGACTAGCGGGGTCTACGAGCAGTACTTC	CASSQEWATSGVYEQYF
-	TRBJ2-7	TRBV30	-	TGTGCCTGGTCCACCCGGCGGTTATACGAGCAGTACTTC	CAWSTRRLYEQYF
few	TRBJ1-1	TRBV7-9	TRBD1	TGTGCCAGCAGCTCGAGTACCGGGACAGGGGCTTTCTTT	CASSSSTGTGAFF
-	TRBJ2-7	TRBV19	TRBD1	TGTGCCAGTAGTTCAGGGGGCGCAAACCGCTACGAGCAGTACTTC	CASSSGGANRYEQYF
-	TRBJ1-5	TRBV2	-	TGTGCCAGCAGCGGTGTGGATCAGCCCCAGCATTTT	CASSGVDQPQHF
-	TRBJ2-1	TRBV18	TRBD2	TGTGCCAGCTCACCGGGACTAGCGGATGAGCAGTTCTTC	CASSPGLADEQFF
-	TRBJ2-6	TRBV6-5	TRBD1	TGTGCCAGCAGTTGGACAGGGCTAAGTGGGGCCAACGTCCTGACTTTC	CASSWTGLSGANVLTF
-	TRBJ2-7	TRBV19	TRBD1	TGTGCCAGTAGTATAGTGTCCGGGACAGGGTCCTACGAGCAGTACTTC	CASSIVSGTGSYEQYF
-	TRBJ2-7	TRBV7-2	-	TGTGCCAGCAGCTTAGAGACTAGTACCGAGCAGTACTTC	CASSLETSTEQYF
-	TRBJ2-7	TRBV4-1	TRBD2	TGCGCCAGCAGCCAAGAAGGTGGACTAGCGATATACTACGAGCAGTACTTC	CASSQEGGLAIYYEQYF
-	TRBJ2-5	TRBV12-2	-	TGTGCAAGTCGCTTAGTAGGGAGGAGAGCGGGAGAAGAGACCCAGTACTTC	CASRLVGRRAGEETQYF
-	TRBJ2-7	TRBV3-1/TRBV3-2	TRBD1	TGTGCCAGCAGCCACGGGACAGGGGGAGAGCAGTACTTC	CASSHGTGGEQYF
-	TRBJ1-2	TRBV4-1	-	TGCGCCAGCAGCCAAGCTCCAGCAAGGGGCTATGGCTACACCTTC	CASSQAPARGYGYTF
-	TRBJ2-7	TRBV5-6	TRBD2	TGTGCCAGCAGCTTGCTCCTAGCGGGGGGCCCCTCCTACGAGCAGTACTTC	CASSLLLAGGPSYEQYF
-	TRBJ1-6	TRBV7-3	TRBD1	TGTGCCAGCAGCTTAAGCGGACAGGGATTGAATTCACCCCTCCACTTT	CASSLSGQGLNSPLHF
-	TRBJ2-7	TRBV5-1	TRBD2	TGCGCCAGCAGCTCCCCCTCCCGGGAGGCGCTTGCCGAGCAGTACTTC	CASSSPSREALAEQYF
-	TRBJ1-2	TRBV7-9	TRBD1	TGTGCCAGCAGCATCGAAGGGGGCGCCAACTATGGCTACACCTTC	CASSIEGGANYGYTF
-	TRBJ2-2	TRBV7-9	TRBD2	TGTGCCAGCATCAGGACTAGTCTCGGGGAGCTGTTTTTT	CASIRTSLGELFF